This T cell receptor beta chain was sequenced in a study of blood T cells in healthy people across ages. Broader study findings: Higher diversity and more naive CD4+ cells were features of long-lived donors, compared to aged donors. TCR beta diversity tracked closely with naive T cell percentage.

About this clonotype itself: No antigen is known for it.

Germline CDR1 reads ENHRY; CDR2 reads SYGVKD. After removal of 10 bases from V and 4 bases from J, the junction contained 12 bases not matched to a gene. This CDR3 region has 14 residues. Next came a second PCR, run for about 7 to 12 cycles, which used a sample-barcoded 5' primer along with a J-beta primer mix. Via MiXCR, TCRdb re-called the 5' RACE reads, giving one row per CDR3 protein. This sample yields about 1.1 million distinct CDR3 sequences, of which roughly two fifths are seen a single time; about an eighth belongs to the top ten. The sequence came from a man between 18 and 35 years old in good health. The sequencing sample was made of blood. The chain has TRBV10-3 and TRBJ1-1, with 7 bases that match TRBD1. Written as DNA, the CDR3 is TGTGCCACCCGACAGGGCCCCCGGGGCACTGAAGCTTTCTTT. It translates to CATRQGPRGTEAFF.